Below, 7 T cell receptor beta chains from the same sample are listed, as sequenced in a study of T cell responses to AZD1222 COVID-19 vaccine. TCRdb's copy holds only in-frame clones and misses some; the assay was immunoSEQ multiplex PCR. Among approximately 100,000 clones listed, around nine tenths were seen once. The material sequenced was peripheral blood, taken 28 days after the second AZD1222 dose. These receptor sequences come from an adult who received the AZD1222 COVID-19 vaccine.

The chain links TRBV19 to TRBJ1-3; TRBD1 might be the D (5 bases). This CDR3 is 14 amino acids long. From germline, CDR1 is LNHDA and CDR2 SQIVND (reference sequence). Between the trimmed V and J ends, which lost 8 bases and 2 bases, there was a span of 13 bases. The CDR3: CASGNRSPGNTIYF. The CDR3 bases are TGTGCCAGTGGTAACAGGAGCCCTGGAAACACCATATATTTT.

The genes are TRBV28 and TRBJ1-2, with D perhaps TRBD1 (5 bases). Germline-derived CDR1 and CDR2 are MDHEN and SYDVKM. The CDR3 sequence is 13 residues long. Trimming cost V 6 bases and J 9 bases, with 17 bases left between them. CDR3 DNA sequence: TGTGCCAGCAGGGATCGGGGGATAGGGAGCTACACCTTC. Protein sequence: CASRDRGIGSYTF.

This rearrangement joins TRBV5-6 to TRBJ2-1; TRBD2 aligns across 10 bases. Germline CDR1 is SGHDT and CDR2 is YYEEEE. CDR3 length: 15 amino acids. V lost 0 bases, J lost 6 bases, and 3 bases stayed unmatched. CDR3 in DNA: TGTGCCAGCAGCTTGGTACTAGCGGGGACCAATGAGCAGTTCTTC. This codes for CASSLVLAGTNEQFF.

The chain uses TRBV19 and TRBJ1-3; 8 bases map to TRBD1. CDR1 is LNHDA, CDR2 SQIVND, per germline (reference sequence). There are 11 residues in the CDR3. With 4 bases clipped from V and 12 bases from J, the junction kept 2 bases outside the gene matches. The CDR3 DNA is TGTGCCAGTAGTACGGACAGGGTCATATATTTT. It is translated as CASSTDRVIYF. Looking up the rest from reference TRBV19 and TRBJ1-3 gives the full variable domain: DGGITQSPKYLFRKEGQNVTLSCEQNLNHDAMYWYRQDPGQGLRLIYYSQIVNDFQKGDIAEGYSVSREKKESFPLTVTSAQKNPTAFYLCASSTDRVIYFGEGSWLTVV.

This chain links TRBV3-1 (or the pseudogene TRBV3-2) with TRBJ2-3; TRBD2 matches at 11 bases. Germline CDR1 reads LGHDT; CDR2 reads YNNKEL (reference sequence). The CDR3 length is 16 residues. With 2 bases clipped from V and 8 bases from J, the junction kept 9 bases outside the gene matches. CDR3: CASSQRDSGGASTQYF. Here the CDR3 DNA reads TGTGCCAGCAGCCAACGAGATAGCGGGGGGGCGAGTACGCAGTATTTT.

DNA of the CDR3: TGTGCCAGCAGTTTATCAGGGACTAGAGAAAAACTGTTTTTT. This encodes CASSLSGTREKLFF. This chain uses TRBV27 with TRBJ1-4, with a weak D call TRBD1 (5 bases). Germline V lookup: CDR1 MNHEY, CDR2 SMNVEV (reference sequence). This CDR3 has 14 amino acids. Trimming took 0 bases from V and 8 from J, leaving 10 bases between them.

This rearrangement joins TRBV5-1 to TRBJ2-3, with 11 bases identical to TRBD2. The germline V gene has CDR1 SGHRS and CDR2 YFSETQ. The CDR3 consists of 18 residues. V lost 5 bases and J lost 3; bases outside the gene matches: 14. CDR3 sequence: CASRSLNSGGAATDTQYF. The CDR3 nucleotides are TGCGCCAGCAGGTCCCTTAATAGCGGGGGGGCCGCTACAGATACGCAGTATTTT. Full variable domain (missing parts from reference TRBV5-1 and TRBJ2-3): KAGVTQTPRYLIKTRGQQVTLSCSPISGHRSVSWYQQTPGQGLQFLFEYFSETQRNKGNFPGRFSGRQFSNSRSEMNVSTLELGDSALYLCASRSLNSGGAATDTQYFGPGTRLTVL.